Following are 17 T cell receptor beta chains from one sample sequenced in a study of OX40 agonist ivuxolimab in advanced cancers. The data were produced by immunoSEQ multiplex PCR, yet TCRdb's version contains in-frame clones alone and is incomplete. The sample carries approximately 94,000 clones, around 91% recorded once. The sequenced sample was CD4+ or CD8+ T cells sorted from blood, obtained in a trial of the OX40 agonist ivuxolimab. The source is an adult with an advanced solid tumor such as melanoma, head and neck, liver or kidney cancer.

The sample holds one count of this clone. This rearrangement joins TRBV15 to TRBJ1-1; TRBD1 agrees at 7 bases. There are 15 residues in the CDR3. CDR1 is LNHNV and CDR2 is YYDKDF in the germline V gene (reference sequence). V dropped 3 bases and J dropped 0; count of bases not matched to a gene: 4. CDR3 in amino acids: CATSRRQGMNTEAFF. For the CDR3, the DNA is TGTGCCACCAGCAGGAGACAGGGCATGAACACTGAAGCTTTCTTT.

The CDR3 is CASSIAGRTGELFF. The CDR3, as DNA: TGTGCCAGCTCCATAGCGGGACGCACCGGGGAGCTGTTTTTT. The rearrangement joins TRBV5-4 to TRBJ2-2, with TRBD2 matching 8 bases. The J segment lost 4 bases and the V segment lost 7 bases, leaving 6 bases of the junction unmatched. CDR3 length: 14 amino acids. CDR1 and CDR2 (germline): SGHNT, YYREEE (reference sequence).

The chain joins TRBV5-1 to TRBJ2-1; 7 bases are shared with TRBD1. The CDR3 has 15 amino acids. The germline gives CDR1 SGHRS, CDR2 YFSETQ. Trimming took 5 bases from V and 6 from J; bases not matched to a gene: 11. CDR3 DNA: TGCGCCAGCAGACACGACAGGGTGGCAGTCAATGAGCAGTTCTTC. Translating it yields CASRHDRVAVNEQFF.

The CDR3 sequence: CASRVRGRSNQPQHF. In DNA, the CDR3 is TGTGCCAGCAGAGTCAGGGGCAGGAGCAATCAGCCCCAGCATTTT. The chain joins TRBV28 to TRBJ1-5; D is perhaps TRBD1 (6 bases). Germline CDR1 reads MDHEN; CDR2 reads SYDVKM. V gave up 6 bases and J gave up 1 base, with 13 bases separating them. The CDR3 length is 15 residues.

The chain uses TRBV19 and TRBJ2-3, with D possibly matching TRBD2 (6 bases). The germline V gene has CDR1 LNHDA and CDR2 SQIVND (reference sequence). The CDR3 extends over 12 amino acids. Trimming shortened V by 7 bases and J by 8 bases, and 13 bases separated the two germline ends. The CDR3 coding sequence is TGTGCCAGTAACTCACTAGCCGGTACGCAGTATTTT. This sequence encodes CASNSLAGTQYF.

V is TRBV10-3 and J is TRBJ2-7; 8 bases agree with TRBD1. V shed 10 bases, J shed 3 bases, and the junction held 17 bases outside the gene matches. Germline V CDR1 and CDR2: ENHRY, SYGVKD. The CDR3 has 16 residues. The DNA for the CDR3 is TGTGCCACCGGAGGGGGTCCTGGACAGGGAGACTACGAGCAGTACTTC. This sequence encodes CATGGGPGQGDYEQYF.

This chain joins TRBV5-1 and TRBJ2-3, with a weak D call TRBD2 (7 bases). The CDR3 loop spans 15 amino acids. The V end was cut by 4 bases, the J end by 5 bases, with 17 bases between. Germline V gene sequence: CDR1 SGHRS, CDR2 YFSETQ. The CDR3 sequence: CASSLNGGLVDTQYF. The CDR3 DNA follows: TGCGCCAGCAGCCTTAACGGGGGGCTCGTAGATACGCAGTATTTT.

CDR3 DNA: TGCAGCGCCCGGGGCGGGAGCTCCTACGAGCAGTACTTC. Encoded protein: CSARGGSSYEQYF. The chain has TRBV29-1 and TRBJ2-7; TRBD2 matches at 7 bases. With V trimmed by 7 bases and J by 0 bases, 6 bases remained unmatched. This CDR3 is 13 amino acids long. Germline lookup yields CDR1 SQVTM and CDR2 ANQGSEA.

The chain employs TRBV7-9 and TRBJ2-1, with D possibly matching TRBD2 (6 bases). CDR3 size: 13 residues. V lost 11 bases to trimming and J lost 3 bases, with 14 bases between them. CDR1 and CDR2 (germline): SEHNR, FQNEAQ (reference sequence). CDR3 sequence reads: CAGGPEGYNEQFF. The CDR3 coding sequence is TGTGCCGGAGGGCCAGAGGGCTACAATGAGCAGTTCTTC. Using reference TRBV7-9 and TRBJ2-1 for the parts outside the CDR3, the full variable domain is DTGVSQNPRHKITKRGQNVTFRCDPISEHNRLYWYRQTLGQGPEFLTYFQNEAQLEKSRLLSDRFSAERPKGSFSTLEIQRTEQGDSAMYLCAGGPEGYNEQFFGPGTRLTVL.

In this sample, this clone turned up once. CDR3 nucleotides: TGTGCCAGCAGACCGGGGGGGGCAGGGTCCGAGACCCAGTACTTC. It is translated as CASRPGGAGSETQYF. This sequence joins TRBV27 and TRBJ2-5; 8 bases are shared with TRBD2. The CDR3 is 15 amino acids. Germline V gene data show CDR1 as MNHEY and CDR2 as SMNVEV (reference sequence). Trimming cost V 6 bases and J 5 bases; bases outside gene matches: 11.

V usage is TRBV5-1 and J usage is TRBJ2-5; 8 bases line up with TRBD2. V trimming: 1 base; J trimming: 0 bases; junction bases outside the gene matches: 5. The CDR3 has 16 residues. Germline V gene data show CDR1 as SGHRS and CDR2 as YFSETQ. This CDR3 is CASSLRLAGNQETQYF. The CDR3 bases are TGCGCCAGCAGCTTGCGGTTAGCGGGGAACCAAGAGACCCAGTACTTC.

The CDR3 coding sequence is TGTGCCAGTAGTATCTTGGAAGTCAATCAGCCCCAGCATTTT. This codes for CASSILEVNQPQHF. This chain uses TRBV19 with TRBJ1-5; D is undetermined. Germline V gene lookup returns CDR1 LNHDA and CDR2 SQIVND (reference sequence). V lost 3 bases and J 3 bases, leaving 9 bases between the germline ends. This CDR3 spans 14 amino acids.

The chain joins TRBV5-1 to TRBJ2-1, with 8 nucleotides matching TRBD2. The CDR3 contains 13 residues. Germline lookup yields CDR1 SGHRS and CDR2 YFSETQ. V lost 7 bases, J lost 9 bases, and 9 bases stayed unmatched. The CDR3 loop is CASRKTSVSEQFF. CDR3 DNA: TGCGCCAGCCGGAAGACTAGCGTTAGTGAGCAGTTCTTC.

This chain joins TRBV7-8 and TRBJ1-5; D gene uncertain. The CDR3 covers 15 residues. Germline CDR1 reads SGHVS; CDR2 reads FQNEAQ. Trimming cost V 2 bases and J 0 bases, with 8 bases left between them. The CDR3 protein is CASSLRLGSNQPQHF. The CDR3 nucleotides read TGTGCCAGCAGCTTACGGTTGGGTAGCAATCAGCCCCAGCATTTT.

The table lists this clone with a few counts. The rearrangement joins TRBV19 to TRBJ1-5; 8 nucleotides agree with TRBD1. CDR1 and CDR2 (germline): LNHDA, SQIVND (reference sequence). The CDR3 extends over 16 amino acids. V was clipped by 6 bases and J by 7 bases; unmatched bases: 14. The CDR3 loop reads CASRPDPTGVGQPQHF. The CDR3 region has the DNA TGTGCCAGTAGACCAGACCCGACAGGGGTGGGACAGCCCCAGCATTTT. Supplemented by reference TRBV19 and TRBJ1-5, the full variable domain reads DGGITQSPKYLFRKEGQNVTLSCEQNLNHDAMYWYRQDPGQGLRLIYYSQIVNDFQKGDIAEGYSVSREKKESFPLTVTSAQKNPTAFYLCASRPDPTGVGQPQHFGDGTRLSIL.

The genes are TRBV19 and TRBJ2-1; D may be TRBD2 (6 bases). The CDR3 loop spans 15 amino acids. V lost 5 bases and J 1 base, leaving 12 bases between the germline ends. Per the germline V gene, CDR1 is LNHDA and CDR2 is SQIVND (reference sequence). The CDR3 DNA follows: TGTGCCAGTAGTTCCAGACTAGTTTCCTACAATGAGCAGTTCTTC. Its translation: CASSSRLVSYNEQFF.

This chain's CDR3 is CASSPRGRLYEQYF. The CDR3, as DNA: TGCGCCAGCAGTCCCAGGGGAAGGTTATACGAGCAGTACTTC. This sequence joins TRBV10-1 and TRBJ2-7; D is possibly TRBD1 (6 bases). Germline lookup yields CDR1 WNHNN and CDR2 SYGVQD (reference sequence). The CDR3 totals 14 residues. V was trimmed by 5 bases and J by 4 bases, leaving 15 bases between them.